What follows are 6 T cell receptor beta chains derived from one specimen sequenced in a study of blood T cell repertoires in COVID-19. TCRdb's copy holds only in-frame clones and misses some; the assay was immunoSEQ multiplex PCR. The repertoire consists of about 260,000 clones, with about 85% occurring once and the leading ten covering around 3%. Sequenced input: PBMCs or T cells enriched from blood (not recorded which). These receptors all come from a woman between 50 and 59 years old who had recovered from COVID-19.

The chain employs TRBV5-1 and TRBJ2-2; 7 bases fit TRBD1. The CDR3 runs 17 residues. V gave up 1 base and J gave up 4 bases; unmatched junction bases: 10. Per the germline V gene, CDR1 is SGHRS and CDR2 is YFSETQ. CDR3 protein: CASSLSIGTEGTGELFF. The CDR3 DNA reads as TGCGCCAGCAGCTTGTCCATTGGGACAGAGGGCACCGGGGAGCTGTTTTTT.

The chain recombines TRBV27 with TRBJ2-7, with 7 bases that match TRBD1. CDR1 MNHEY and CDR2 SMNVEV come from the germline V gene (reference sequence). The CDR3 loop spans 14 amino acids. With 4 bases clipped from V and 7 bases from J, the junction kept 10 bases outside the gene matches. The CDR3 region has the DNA TGTGCCAGCAGTTCAGGACAGGCCTCAAGGGAGCAGTACTTC. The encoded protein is CASSSGQASREQYF.

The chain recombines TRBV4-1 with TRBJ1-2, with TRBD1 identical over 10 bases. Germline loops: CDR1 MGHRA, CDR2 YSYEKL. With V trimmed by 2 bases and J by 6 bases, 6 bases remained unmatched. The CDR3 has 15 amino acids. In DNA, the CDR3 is TGCGCCAGCAGCCAACCTCGACAGGGGGCTCATGGCTACACCTTC. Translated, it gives CASSQPRQGAHGYTF.

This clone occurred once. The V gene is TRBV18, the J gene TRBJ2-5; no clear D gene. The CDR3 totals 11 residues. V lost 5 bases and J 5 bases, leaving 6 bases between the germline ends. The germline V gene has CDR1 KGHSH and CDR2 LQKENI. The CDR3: CASSIVETQYF. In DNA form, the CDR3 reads TGTGCCAGCTCAATCGTCGAGACCCAGTACTTC. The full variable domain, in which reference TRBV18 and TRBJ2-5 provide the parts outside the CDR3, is NAGVMQNPRHLVRRRGQEARLRCSPMKGHSHVYWYRQLPEEGLKFMVYLQKENIIDESGMPKERFSAEFPKEGPSILRIQQVVRGDSAAYFCASSIVETQYFGPGTRLLVL.

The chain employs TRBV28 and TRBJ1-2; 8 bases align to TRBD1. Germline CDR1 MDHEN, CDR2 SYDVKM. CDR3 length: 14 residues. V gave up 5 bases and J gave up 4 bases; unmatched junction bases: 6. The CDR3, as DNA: TGTGCCAGCAGTCGGGACAGGATTAGCTATGGCTACACCTTC. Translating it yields CASSRDRISYGYTF.

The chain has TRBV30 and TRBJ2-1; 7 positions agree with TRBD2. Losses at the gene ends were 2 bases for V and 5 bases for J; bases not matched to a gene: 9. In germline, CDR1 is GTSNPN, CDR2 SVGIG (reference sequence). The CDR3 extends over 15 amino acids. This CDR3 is CAWSPPPGTNNEQFF. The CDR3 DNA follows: TGTGCCTGGAGTCCACCTCCCGGGACTAACAATGAGCAGTTCTTC.